A single T cell receptor beta chain is shown here with its context. The data derive from a study of blood T cell repertoires in COVID-19. Overall study: There were acute and convalescent COVID-19 samples, and they came from the United States, Italy and Spain. Sources were T cells, B-cell-depleted T cells, or PBMCs; the material itself was cDNA or gDNA.

The data were produced by immunoSEQ multiplex PCR, yet TCRdb's version contains in-frame clones alone and is incomplete. This repertoire shows approximately 54,000 clones, around 81% found once; its top ten account for about 5.4%. The length of the CDR3 is 16 residues. The ends lost 3 bases at V and 3 bases at J; junction bases unmatched: 7. Germline lookup yields CDR1 SGDLS and CDR2 YYNGEE. The sequencing sample was made of peripheral blood. The TCR originated in a woman aged 55 to 70 with acute or convalescent COVID-19. V and J are TRBV9 and TRBJ2-2; 8 bases match TRBD1. This chain's CDR3 is CASSAHRGDDTGELFF. Here the CDR3 DNA reads TGTGCCAGCAGCGCACACAGGGGGGATGACACCGGGGAGCTGTTTTTT.